This TCR beta chain originates from a study of lymphopenia after photon versus proton radiotherapy. Overall study findings and caveats: After lymphocyte nadir, photon-treated repertoires showed oligoclonal expansion, especially CD8+ Temra.

Trimming cost V 4 bases and J 7 bases; bases outside gene matches: 11. CDR1 and CDR2 (germline): SGDLS, YYNGEE. The CDR3 is 15 residues long. Sequenced by immunoSEQ multiplex PCR; TCRdb stores in-frame clones only, minus some. The sample has some 170,000 clones; around nine tenths are singletons. Regarding this clone: As yet, its antigen is unknown.

The chain couples TRBV9 to TRBJ2-1, with TRBD2 identical over 7 bases. The TCR comes from a man between 50 and 59 years old with gastric cancer. This specimen was peripheral blood, taken from a patient treated with photon-based radiotherapy. CDR3 sequence reads: CASSSPGWEGNEQFF. CDR3 DNA: TGTGCCAGCAGCTCGCCCGGCTGGGAGGGAAATGAGCAGTTCTTC.